The 9 T cell receptor beta chains below all came from one sample that was sequenced in a study of patients and donors after allogeneic stem cell transplantation (dated by TCRdb to the early 2020s). The library was prepared using RT-PCR. Sequencer: NextSeq 550. In TCRdb, the public reads were trimmed at Q25 with fastp and aligned with MiXCR, with productive beta chains retained. Every entry covers one CDR3 protein and lists the most common genes and DNA from its rows. This sample lists over 400,000 distinct CDR3 sequences; 16% were detected once. The ten top clones hold 6.5% to 7.5% of the sample. The sequenced sample consisted of blood, either unsorted or a sorted T cell fraction (not recorded which). The receptors originated from a human donor who was either an allogeneic HSCT recipient or a stem cell or donor lymphocyte infusion donor (not recorded which). It is not recorded whose cells these are; they may come from a transplant donor.

This clonotype has a count of ten or more. V is TRBV30 and J is TRBJ1-1, with a weak D call TRBD1 (5 bases). The CDR3 is made up of 12 amino acids. Trimming took 2 bases from V and 8 from J, leaving 12 bases between them. Per germline, CDR1 GTSNPN and CDR2 SVGIG (reference sequence). The CDR3 coding sequence is TGTGCCTGGAGTCCCGGCGGGGGAGAAGCTTTCTTT. Protein sequence: CAWSPGGGEAFF.

This clonotype was seen only a few times. The rearrangement joins TRBV7-9 to TRBJ2-1; D remains ambiguous. With 2 bases removed from V and 1 base from J, the gap between germline ends came to 12 bases. The CDR3 length is 16 residues. In germline, CDR1 is SEHNR, CDR2 FQNEAQ (reference sequence). CDR3 amino acids: CASSLYLPTSYNEQFF. Written as DNA, the CDR3 is TGTGCCAGCAGCTTATATCTCCCAACGTCCTACAATGAGCAGTTCTTC.

This clonotype was picked up a small number of times. V gene TRBV24-1 combines with J gene TRBJ2-1, with D perhaps TRBD2 (6 bases). The CDR3 is 15 residues long. Germline CDR1 is KGHDR and CDR2 is SFDVKD. V was clipped by 7 bases and J by 2 bases, with 14 bases between them. The CDR3 sequence: CATRAGGNAYNEQFF. Written as DNA, the CDR3 is TGTGCCACCAGGGCTGGCGGGAACGCCTACAATGAGCAGTTCTTC.

Only a few counts were recorded for this clonotype. The CDR3 nucleotides are TGTGCCAGCAGCTTATGGCCGAACACTGAAGCTTTCTTT. Translated, it gives CASSLWPNTEAFF. V is TRBV7-9 and J is TRBJ1-1; D is unresolved. The length of the CDR3 is 13 residues. Germline V gene data show CDR1 as SEHNR and CDR2 as FQNEAQ (reference sequence). The V end was cut by 2 bases, the J end by 1 base, with 5 bases between.

V is TRBV25-1 and J is TRBJ2-3, with D possibly TRBD2 on 5 matching bases. Trimming removed 2 bases at V and 4 bases at J, with 10 bases between. Germline V gives CDR1 MGHDK, CDR2 SYGVNS. The CDR3 length is 14 residues. CDR3 region: CASSEGEGPDTQYF. CDR3 nucleotides: TGTGCCAGCAGTGAAGGCGAGGGTCCAGATACGCAGTATTTT.

A few counts support this clonotype. This sequence joins TRBV7-6 and TRBJ2-1; D is perhaps TRBD2 (6 bases). CDR1 and CDR2 (germline): SGHVS, FNYEAQ. Trimming took 5 bases from V and 7 from J, leaving 12 bases between them. There are 13 residues in the CDR3. CDR3 DNA sequence: TGTGCCAGCAGCCACGAGGAGGGTAATGAGCAGTTCTTC. As protein: CASSHEEGNEQFF.

This clonotype appeared a few times. The chain combines TRBV10-3 with TRBJ2-7, with 16 bases identical to TRBD2. The V gene's germline CDR1 is ENHRY and CDR2 SYGVKD. The CDR3 has 18 amino acids. Trimming at V came to 3 bases and at J to 1 base, leaving 6 bases not matched to a gene. CDR3 amino acids: CAISDAWGLAGGSYEQYF. The DNA of the CDR3 is TGTGCCATCAGTGACGCCTGGGGACTAGCGGGGGGGTCCTACGAGCAGTACTTC.

Only a few counts were recorded for this clonotype. The chain carries TRBV25-1 and TRBJ1-1, with D tentatively TRBD1 (5 bases). Germline loops: CDR1 MGHDK, CDR2 SYGVNS. The CDR3 loop spans 11 amino acids. Trimming stripped 4 bases from V and 8 bases from J, with 8 bases between. DNA of the CDR3: TGTGCCAGCAGTGGTAGGGGAGAAGCTTTCTTT. Translated, it gives CASSGRGEAFF.

This rearrangement joins TRBV7-2 to TRBJ2-7; 9 nucleotides line up with TRBD2. CDR3 size: 16 residues. After removal of 2 bases from V and 1 base from J, the junction contained 6 bases not matched to a gene. Germline CDR1 reads SGHTA; CDR2 reads FQGNSA. Written as DNA, the CDR3 is TGTGCCAGCAGCTTATGGTGGGCGGGGGGGTCCTACGAGCAGTACTTC. Amino acids: CASSLWWAGGSYEQYF.